The 24 T cell receptor beta chains listed next were all sequenced from one sample in a study of T cells in localized non-small cell lung cancer (dated by TCRdb to 2020 to 2022). The library was built by means of the immunoSEQ multiplex PCR assay. This immuneACCESS table, as held by TCRdb, lists in-frame sequences with V and J called but not all clones. Of the missing ones, under half trace to an unresolved V gene in checked studies; the others have no known cause. For this sample there are around 25,000 clones; roughly 90% appear just once. The top ten hold 13% to 15% of the sample. Material: peripheral blood, obtained before any cancer treatment. The receptors shown here come from a man between 35 and 75 years old with stage III squamous cell lung carcinoma.

J is TRBJ1-6 and V is TRBV4-2; D unresolved. Germline V gives CDR1 LGHNA, CDR2 YNFKEQ. CDR3 length: 15 amino acids. Between the trimmed V and J ends, which lost 0 bases and 10 bases, there was a span of 13 bases. The CDR3 region is CASSQDRNSLSPLHF. CDR3 bases: TGTGCCAGCAGCCAAGATCGGAACAGTCTATCACCCCTCCACTTT.

The chain uses TRBV6-1 and TRBJ1-2; D is ambiguous. V lost 2 bases, J lost 7 bases, and 14 bases lay in between. Germline V CDR1 and CDR2: MNHNS, SASEGT. The CDR3 sequence is 14 residues long. CDR3 DNA: TGTGCCAGCAGTGAACTGGCCCGACTTGGTGGCTACACCTTC. This gives the protein CASSELARLGGYTF.

The V call is TRBV27, the J call TRBJ2-4; 7 bases map to TRBD2. The CDR3 sequence is 15 residues long. Germline V CDR1 and CDR2: MNHEY, SMNVEV (reference sequence). The J segment lost 6 bases and the V segment lost 1 base, leaving 6 bases of the junction unmatched. CDR3 sequence: CASSLWGGGGNIQYF. CDR3 DNA: TGTGCCAGCAGTTTATGGGGGGGTGGTGGAAACATTCAGTACTTC.

The CDR3 here is CASSPGSYNEQFF. CDR3 sequence (DNA): TGTGCCAGCAGTCCGGGCTCCTACAATGAGCAGTTCTTC. The chain combines TRBV28 with TRBJ2-1; D remains unclear. V dropped 5 bases and J dropped 0 bases, with 5 bases sitting between them. Germline V lookup: CDR1 MDHEN, CDR2 SYDVKM. This CDR3 spans 13 amino acids.

The chain joins TRBV6-1 to TRBJ1-1, with D unresolved. Germline values: CDR1 MNHNS, CDR2 SASEGT. Trimming pared 6 bases from V and 1 base from J, leaving 6 bases between. CDR3 length: 12 amino acids. Here the CDR3 reads CASRAGNTEAFF. The CDR3 nucleotides are TGTGCCAGCAGGGCTGGGAACACTGAAGCTTTCTTT.

The V and J genes are TRBV27 and TRBJ2-3; D remains unclear. This CDR3 region has 13 residues. The germline CDR1 and CDR2 sequences are MNHEY and SMNVEV (reference sequence). Trimming removed 1 base at V and 4 bases at J, with 6 bases between. In DNA, the CDR3 is TGTGCCAGCAGTTTATTCCGAGCAGATACGCAGTATTTT. Translation: CASSLFRADTQYF.

The CDR3 protein is CASSPGPALWQFF. The CDR3 DNA is TGTGCCAGCAGCCCCGGACCGGCCCTATGGCAGTTCTTC. This chain uses TRBV28 with TRBJ2-1; no clear D gene. Trimming cost V 6 bases and J 12 bases, with 18 bases left between them. CDR3 length equals 13 residues. Germline V gene data show CDR1 as MDHEN and CDR2 as SYDVKM.

The genes are TRBV27 and TRBJ1-2; a weak D match, TRBD1 (5 bases). The V end was cut by 5 bases, the J end by 4 bases, with 20 bases between. Germline CDR1 is MNHEY and CDR2 is SMNVEV (reference sequence). The length of the CDR3 is 16 residues. CDR3 in amino acids: CASSPLRGAASYGYTF. In DNA form, the CDR3 reads TGTGCCAGCAGTCCGCTTAGAGGGGCGGCGAGCTATGGCTACACCTTC.

CDR3 protein: CASSLILAGVYEQYF. CDR3 nucleotides: TGTGCCAGCAGTTTAATCCTAGCGGGAGTCTACGAGCAGTACTTC. The chain couples TRBV27 to TRBJ2-7; 10 bases match TRBD2. Germline lookup yields CDR1 MNHEY and CDR2 SMNVEV (reference sequence). The CDR3 sequence is 15 residues long. Unmatched junction bases numbered 4, after V lost 2 bases and J lost 3 bases.

This chain links TRBV9 with TRBJ2-2, with a tentative D call TRBD1 (5 bases). The CDR3 covers 15 residues. Germline V gives CDR1 SGDLS, CDR2 YYNGEE. Trimming took off 4 bases at V and 2 bases at J, with 12 bases between the two ends. This CDR3 is CASSPRAPNTGELFF. As DNA, the CDR3 is TGTGCCAGCAGCCCCAGGGCCCCAAACACCGGGGAGCTGTTTTTT. The full variable domain, with the rest looked up from reference TRBV9 and TRBJ2-2, is DSGVTQTPKHLITATGQRVTLRCSPRSGDLSVYWYQQSLDQGLQFLIQYYNGEERAKGNILERFSAQQFPDLHSELNLSSLELGDSALYFCASSPRAPNTGELFFGEGSRLTVL.

The chain recombines TRBV27 with TRBJ1-1, with 8 bases lining up with TRBD1. J lost 3 bases, V lost 3 bases, and 3 bases had no gene match. The CDR3 is made up of 14 amino acids. Germline CDR1 and CDR2: MNHEY and SMNVEV (reference sequence). CDR3 DNA: TGTGCCAGCAGTTTGCTACAGGGGGACACTGAAGCTTTCTTT. This sequence encodes CASSLLQGDTEAFF.

This chain uses TRBV5-1 with TRBJ2-5; D remains unclear. CDR3 length equals 13 residues. CDR1 SGHRS and CDR2 YFSETQ come from the germline V gene. Trimming removed 4 bases from V and 2 bases from J, with 9 bases in between. CDR3: CASSGQPQETQYF. The CDR3 DNA follows: TGCGCCAGCAGCGGGCAGCCACAAGAGACCCAGTACTTC. Full variable domain (outside the CDR3, taken from reference TRBV5-1 and TRBJ2-5): KAGVTQTPRYLIKTRGQQVTLSCSPISGHRSVSWYQQTPGQGLQFLFEYFSETQRNKGNFPGRFSGRQFSNSRSEMNVSTLELGDSALYLCASSGQPQETQYFGPGTRLLVL.

This clone was found once. The chain is built from TRBV4-2 and TRBJ2-5; 7 nucleotides align to TRBD1. In germline, CDR1 is LGHNA, CDR2 YNFKEQ. Losses at the gene ends were 3 bases for V and 1 base for J; bases not matched to a gene: 2. The CDR3 has 14 amino acids. The CDR3 DNA reads TGTGCCAGCAGCCAGGGGGACAGCCAAGAGACCCAGTACTTC. Translating it yields CASSQGDSQETQYF.

This clone was observed a single time. The chain uses TRBV10-3 and TRBJ2-6, with D uncertain. The V gene's germline CDR1 is ENHRY and CDR2 SYGVKD. This CDR3 is built from 15 residues. Trimming took off 10 bases at V and 1 base at J, with 14 bases between the two ends. CDR3 sequence reads: CASHPSLSGANVLTF. The CDR3 DNA sequence: TGTGCCAGCCACCCGTCTTTGTCTGGGGCCAACGTCCTGACTTTC.

This chain connects TRBV6-1 to TRBJ2-1, with TRBD2 as a possible D gene (6 bases). The V and J ends lost 5 bases and 4 bases respectively, with 12 bases between them. This CDR3 spans 14 amino acids. Germline V gene sequence: CDR1 MNHNS, CDR2 SASEGT. Here the CDR3 reads CASSRDSGYNEQFF. The CDR3 DNA reads as TGTGCCAGCAGTCGGGACTCGGGATACAATGAGCAGTTCTTC.

J is TRBJ2-7 and V is TRBV11-3, with 8 positions matching TRBD2. Germline V lookup: CDR1 SGHNT, CDR2 YENEEA. CDR3 length: 13 amino acids. V lost 5 bases and J lost 2; bases outside the gene matches: 2. The CDR3 bases are TGTGCCAGCAGCAACGGGGGGGCCTACGAGCAGTACTTC. Encoded protein: CASSNGGAYEQYF.

This chain joins TRBV30 and TRBJ2-5; the match to TRBD1 covers 8 bases. Germline V gives CDR1 GTSNPN, CDR2 SVGIG (reference sequence). The CDR3 has 15 residues. Trimming cost V 1 base and J 5 bases; bases outside gene matches: 9. CDR3 loop: CAWSGARGRGETQYF. The CDR3 DNA sequence: TGTGCCTGGAGTGGGGCCAGGGGGCGCGGGGAGACCCAGTACTTC. The whole variable domain, filled in from reference TRBV30 and TRBJ2-5, reads SQTIHQWPATLVQPVGSPLSLECTVEGTSNPNLYWYRQAAGRGLQLLFYSVGIGQISSEVPQNLSASRPQDRQFILSSKKLLLSDSGFYLCAWSGARGRGETQYFGPGTRLLVL.

This clone came up once. The chain carries TRBV28 and TRBJ2-2, with D tentatively TRBD2 (6 bases). The V gene lost 8 bases and the J gene lost 4 bases, with 17 bases spanning the gap. Germline V lookup: CDR1 MDHEN, CDR2 SYDVKM. The CDR3 is made up of 15 amino acids. CDR3 DNA: TGTGCCAGCTCCCCCCCGGGAGTGATCACCGGGGAGCTGTTTTTT. This codes for CASSPPGVITGELFF.

The chain couples TRBV20-1 to TRBJ2-7; no firm D call. This CDR3 contains 11 residues. Germline CDR1 and CDR2: DFQATT and SNEGSKA (reference sequence). V was shortened by 3 bases and J by 6 bases, with 9 bases between the two germline ends. CDR3 bases: TGCAGTGCTAGTTCGGATTTCGAGCAGTACTTC. Its protein product is CSASSDFEQYF.

The J gene is TRBJ1-4, the V gene TRBV5-1; weak D call: TRBD1 (5 bases). The germline V gene has CDR1 SGHRS and CDR2 YFSETQ. V was cut by 4 bases and J by 5 bases, with 12 bases left in between. The CDR3 covers 14 residues. CDR3 sequence: CASSLGPTNEKLFF. DNA of the CDR3: TGCGCCAGCAGCCTGGGACCGACCAATGAAAAACTGTTTTTT.

The chain carries TRBV4-1 and TRBJ2-1; the D gene is possibly TRBD2 (5 bases). V was pared by 1 base and J by 15 bases, with 16 bases between. The CDR3 runs to 13 residues. Germline lookup yields CDR1 MGHRA and CDR2 YSYEKL. The CDR3 is CASSQVSEARTFF. The CDR3 DNA follows: TGCGCCAGCAGCCAAGTTAGCGAGGCTCGTACGTTCTTC.

The chain carries TRBV27 and TRBJ2-2; D may be TRBD2 (5 bases). CDR1 is MNHEY and CDR2 is SMNVEV in the germline V gene (reference sequence). The CDR3 covers 14 residues. Trimming took off 2 bases at V and 6 bases at J, with 10 bases between the two ends. CDR3 region: CASSLVTGAGELFF. The CDR3 bases are TGTGCCAGCAGTTTAGTGACCGGGGCCGGGGAGCTGTTTTTT.

This rearrangement joins TRBV10-3 to TRBJ2-7, with D maybe TRBD2 (6 bases). Germline V CDR1 and CDR2: ENHRY, SYGVKD. The CDR3 contains 14 residues. The V end was cut by 11 bases, the J end by 0 bases, with 17 bases between. Here the CDR3 DNA reads TGTGCCGCCTTGCCGGGACTCAACTCCTACGAGCAGTACTTC. Translated: CAALPGLNSYEQYF.

The chain has TRBV5-1 and TRBJ2-7, with TRBD1 identical over 8 bases. Germline CDR1 and CDR2: SGHRS and YFSETQ. The CDR3 contains 14 residues. Germline trimming cut 0 bases from V and 4 bases from J; bases unmatched to any gene: 3. The DNA for the CDR3 is TGCGCCAGCAGCTTGGACCAGGGGGCTTACGAGCAGTACTTC. This codes for CASSLDQGAYEQYF.